Following are 20 T cell receptor beta chains from one sample sequenced in a study of cytomegalovirus exposure and HLA in healthy donors. The PCR contained 60 Vbeta and 13 Jbeta primers. Profiling relied on immunoSEQ multiplex PCR, and the TCRdb table lists in-frame clones only, not all of them. The table has about 180,000 clones, about three quarters seen once; the top ten hold about 1.6%. Material for sequencing was PBMCs. These receptors all come from a man aged 18 to 35 in good health and CMV-seronegative.

The CDR3 loop reads CASSYRTPGNSPLHF. Written as DNA, the CDR3 is TGTGCCAGCAGTTACCGGACACCTGGTAATTCACCCCTCCACTTT. This sequence joins TRBV6-6 and TRBJ1-6, with D possibly being TRBD1 (5 bases). Trimming stripped 2 bases from V and 6 bases from J, with 11 bases between. Germline values: CDR1 MNHNY, CDR2 SVGAGI (reference sequence). The CDR3 runs 15 residues.

The V call is TRBV2, the J call TRBJ2-3, with 11 positions matching TRBD2. The length of the CDR3 is 15 residues. CDR1 is SNHLY and CDR2 is FYNNEI in the germline V gene. V lost 5 bases and J lost 0; bases outside the gene matches: 1. Here the CDR3 reads CASSTSGGSTDTQYF. The CDR3 DNA reads TGTGCCAGCAGTACTAGCGGGGGTAGCACAGATACGCAGTATTTT.

The rearrangement links TRBV27 to TRBJ1-4; a possible D gene is TRBD1 (6 bases). V lost 5 bases to trimming and J lost 5 bases, with 12 bases between them. Germline V gives CDR1 MNHEY, CDR2 SMNVEV (reference sequence). The CDR3 consists of 14 residues. The CDR3 sequence is CASSPGQINEKLFF. The DNA for the CDR3 is TGTGCCAGCAGTCCGGGACAAATAAATGAAAAACTGTTTTTT.

V usage is TRBV5-5 and J usage is TRBJ1-2, with unresolved D. This CDR3 has 13 residues. CDR1 is SGHKS, CDR2 YYEKEE, per germline (reference sequence). V dropped 7 bases and J dropped 8 bases, with 18 bases sitting between them. CDR3 bases: TGTGCCAGCTTGAGGGTCGGACGGAGCGGCTACACCTTC. Protein product: CASLRVGRSGYTF. The whole variable domain, remainder taken from reference TRBV5-5 and TRBJ1-2, is DAGVTQSPTHLIKTRGQQVTLRCSPISGHKSVSWYQQVLGQGPQFIFQYYEKEERGRGNFPDRFSARQFPNYSSELNVNALLLGDSALYLCASLRVGRSGYTFGSGTRLTVV.

V gene TRBV5-1 combines with J gene TRBJ2-1, with 11 bases that match TRBD2. The ends lost 3 bases at V and 1 base at J; junction bases unmatched: 9. Germline CDR1 and CDR2: SGHRS and YFSETQ. CDR3 length: 18 amino acids. CDR3: CASSSSLIAGGSYNEQFF. CDR3 in DNA: TGCGCCAGCAGCTCCTCCTTAATAGCGGGGGGGTCCTACAATGAGCAGTTCTTC.

The chain couples TRBV19 to TRBJ2-7, with 9 bases matching TRBD1. Unmatched junction bases numbered 6, after V lost 3 bases and J lost 3 bases. There are 15 residues in the CDR3. Germline V CDR1 and CDR2: LNHDA, SQIVND (reference sequence). The CDR3 is CASSIPGQGGYEQYF. CDR3 DNA: TGTGCCAGTAGTATTCCGGGACAGGGAGGCTACGAGCAGTACTTC. Combining the CDR3 with reference TRBV19 and TRBJ2-7 gives the whole variable domain DGGITQSPKYLFRKEGQNVTLSCEQNLNHDAMYWYRQDPGQGLRLIYYSQIVNDFQKGDIAEGYSVSREKKESFPLTVTSAQKNPTAFYLCASSIPGQGGYEQYFGPGTRLTVT.

A remark on this clone: Additional DNA sequences in this sample encode the identical CDR3. V and J are TRBV7-2 and TRBJ2-5, with 7 bases that match TRBD1. CDR3 size: 13 residues. CDR1 and CDR2 (germline): SGHTA, FQGNSA. The V gene end was trimmed by 5 bases and the J gene end by 2 bases; junction bases not matched to a gene: 2. The CDR3 spells CASSRDRQETQYF. The CDR3 DNA reads TGTGCCAGCAGCCGGGACAGACAAGAGACCCAGTACTTC.

About this clone itself: An end of the junction does not agree with germline; a read error may underlie this. The chain has TRBV7-9 and TRBJ1-1; 9 bases align to TRBD1. This CDR3 is built from 16 residues. The germline V gene has CDR1 SEHNR and CDR2 FQNEAQ (reference sequence). For the CDR3, the DNA is TGTTCCAGCAGGGTAAACCCGGGACAGGGGAACACTGAAGCTTTCTTT. It yields the protein CSSRVNPGQGNTEAFF.

This clone turned up a few times. The chain combines TRBV2 with TRBJ2-6; D is unclear. CDR1 SNHLY and CDR2 FYNNEI come from the germline V gene. The CDR3 sequence is 14 residues long. Trimming took off 0 bases at V and 4 bases at J, with 4 bases between the two ends. CDR3 protein: CASSEASGANVLTF. CDR3 nucleotides: TGTGCCAGCAGTGAAGCCTCCGGGGCCAACGTCCTGACTTTC.

The V call is TRBV10-3, the J call TRBJ1-1, with D possibly being TRBD1 (6 bases). V lost 10 bases and J 3 bases, leaving 18 bases between the germline ends. The CDR3 has 14 residues. In germline, CDR1 is ENHRY, CDR2 SYGVKD. This CDR3 is CATLPRDTYTEAFF. The DNA for the CDR3 is TGTGCCACGCTACCCCGGGACACCTACACTGAAGCTTTCTTT.

V is TRBV19 and J is TRBJ2-5, with 8 bases that match TRBD2. V gave up 4 bases and J gave up 5 bases; unmatched junction bases: 12. The CDR3 covers 16 residues. In germline, CDR1 is LNHDA, CDR2 SQIVND (reference sequence). CDR3: CASSTRPGLGTETQYF. The CDR3, as DNA: TGTGCCAGTAGTACCCGACCGGGACTAGGGACGGAGACCCAGTACTTC.

The gene calls are TRBV5-1 and TRBJ1-1, with 7 nucleotides matching TRBD1. Unmatched junction bases numbered 3, after V lost 0 bases and J lost 4 bases. The germline V gene encodes CDR1 SGHRS and CDR2 YFSETQ. This CDR3 is 14 amino acids long. CDR3 region: CASSLGQGFTEAFF. The DNA of the CDR3 is TGCGCCAGCAGCTTGGGACAGGGATTCACTGAAGCTTTCTTT.

The genes are TRBV28 and TRBJ2-4; TRBD1 matches at 8 bases. This CDR3 spans 19 amino acids. V shed 5 bases, J shed 0 bases, and the junction held 15 bases outside the gene matches. Looked up from germline, CDR1 is MDHEN and CDR2 is SYDVKM. The CDR3 sequence: CASSPPPGQVSVAKNIQYF. The CDR3 bases are TGTGCCAGCAGTCCCCCTCCGGGACAGGTCTCAGTAGCCAAAAACATTCAGTACTTC. Complete variable domain (other parts from reference TRBV28 and TRBJ2-4): DVKVTQSSRYLVKRTGEKVFLECVQDMDHENMFWYRQDPGLGLRLIYFSYDVKMKEKGDIPEGYSVSREKKERFSLILESASTNQTSMYLCASSPPPGQVSVAKNIQYFGAGTRLSVL.

The chain links TRBV9 to TRBJ2-5; 8 bases fit TRBD2. Germline values: CDR1 SGDLS, CDR2 YYNGEE. The CDR3 covers 15 residues. Germline trimming cut 3 bases from V and 2 bases from J; bases unmatched to any gene: 6. The CDR3 reads CASSAGGPGQETQYF. Written as DNA, the CDR3 is TGTGCCAGCAGCGCGGGAGGGCCGGGGCAAGAGACCCAGTACTTC.

This clone was picked up a small number of times. This chain joins TRBV4-2 and TRBJ2-3, with D hard to call. The CDR3 covers 12 residues. The germline V gene has CDR1 LGHNA and CDR2 YNFKEQ. The V gene lost 1 base and the J gene lost 4 bases, with 3 bases spanning the gap. CDR3 in DNA: TGTGCCAGCAGCCAAGGGCCAGATACGCAGTATTTT. Amino acids: CASSQGPDTQYF.

The chain uses TRBV6-1 and TRBJ2-3; the match to TRBD1 covers 11 bases. The germline V gene has CDR1 MNHNS and CDR2 SASEGT. The CDR3 is made up of 16 amino acids. After removal of 1 base from V and 6 bases from J, the junction contained 6 bases not matched to a gene. CDR3 DNA: TGTGCCAGCAGTGAAGGGACAGGGGGCGCATCCGATACGCAGTATTTT. Translation: CASSEGTGGASDTQYF.

V is TRBV10-2 and J is TRBJ2-5; perhaps TRBD2 as D (5 bases). This CDR3 contains 12 residues. The V and J ends lost 8 bases and 10 bases respectively, with 17 bases between them. CDR1 WSHSY and CDR2 SAAADI come from the germline V gene. The CDR3 sequence: CASSPKAGDQYF. In DNA form, the CDR3 reads TGCGCCAGCTCTCCGAAGGCGGGTGACCAGTACTTC.

This clone was detected only once. The chain combines TRBV9 with TRBJ2-7; maybe TRBD1 (6 bases). CDR1 is SGDLS, CDR2 YYNGEE, per germline. This CDR3 contains 14 residues. The V end was cut by 2 bases, the J end by 2 bases, with 11 bases between. The CDR3 here is CASSVEDSAYEQYF. CDR3 DNA: TGTGCCAGCAGCGTCGAGGACAGTGCCTACGAGCAGTACTTC. Full variable domain (rest looked up from reference TRBV9 and TRBJ2-7): DSGVTQTPKHLITATGQRVTLRCSPRSGDLSVYWYQQSLDQGLQFLIQYYNGEERAKGNILERFSAQQFPDLHSELNLSSLELGDSALYFCASSVEDSAYEQYFGPGTRLTVT.

The chain has TRBV9 and TRBJ2-3; TRBD1 might be the D (7 bases). The V gene lost 2 bases and the J gene lost 0 bases, with 13 bases spanning the gap. The CDR3 sequence is 16 residues long. Germline CDR1 is SGDLS and CDR2 is YYNGEE. The CDR3 loop is CASSVSRDSSTDTQYF. The CDR3 coding sequence is TGTGCCAGCAGCGTCTCGCGGGACAGCAGCACAGATACGCAGTATTTT.

V is TRBV5-4 and J is TRBJ2-3; D remains ambiguous. The germline CDR1 and CDR2 sequences are SGHNT and YYREEE (reference sequence). Trimming stripped 5 bases from V and 4 bases from J, with 14 bases between. The CDR3 loop spans 14 amino acids. CDR3 protein: CASRKNYPADTQYF. The DNA of the CDR3 is TGTGCCAGCAGGAAAAACTACCCGGCAGATACGCAGTATTTT. Based on the CDR3 plus reference TRBV5-4 and TRBJ2-3, the full variable domain is ETGVTQSPTHLIKTRGQQVTLRCSSQSGHNTVSWYQQALGQGPQFIFQYYREEENGRGNFPPRFSGLQFPNYSSELNVNALELDDSALYLCASRKNYPADTQYFGPGTRLTVL.